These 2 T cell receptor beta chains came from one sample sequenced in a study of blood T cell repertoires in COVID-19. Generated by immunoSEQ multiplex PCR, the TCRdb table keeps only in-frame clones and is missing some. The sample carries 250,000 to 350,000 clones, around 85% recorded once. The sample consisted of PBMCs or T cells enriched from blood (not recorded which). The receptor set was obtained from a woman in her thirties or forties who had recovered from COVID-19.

The CDR3 here is CATRDRGRDNEQFF. The CDR3 bases are TGTGCCACCCGAGACAGGGGGCGGGATAATGAGCAGTTCTTC. The V gene is TRBV19, the J gene TRBJ2-1; TRBD1 matches 10 bases. In germline, CDR1 is LNHDA, CDR2 SQIVND (reference sequence). With V trimmed by 10 bases and J by 7 bases, 10 bases remained unmatched. There are 14 residues in the CDR3. Combining the CDR3 with reference TRBV19 and TRBJ2-1 gives the whole variable domain DGGITQSPKYLFRKEGQNVTLSCEQNLNHDAMYWYRQDPGQGLRLIYYSQIVNDFQKGDIAEGYSVSREKKESFPLTVTSAQKNPTAFYLCATRDRGRDNEQFFGPGTRLTVL.

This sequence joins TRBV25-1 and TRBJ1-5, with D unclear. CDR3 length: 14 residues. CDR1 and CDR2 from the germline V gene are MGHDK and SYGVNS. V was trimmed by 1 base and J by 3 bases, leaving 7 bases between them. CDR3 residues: CASSESRYNQPQHF. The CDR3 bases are TGTGCCAGCAGTGAATCGAGATACAATCAGCCCCAGCATTTT.